Listed here is a single T cell receptor beta chain. Antigen specificity is unknown. These data come from a study of T cell responses to AZD1222 COVID-19 vaccine. General observations from the study: There were mostly white British donors and more females than males, and clonal diversity was possibly underestimated. Increased Spike-specific TCR breadth and depth were observed after two AZD1222 doses.

CDR3 size: 12 residues. V was shortened by 6 bases and J by 8 bases, with 12 bases between the two germline ends. Germline CDR1 and CDR2: MDHEN and SYDVKM. Method: immunoSEQ multiplex PCR; TCRdb's copy keeps in-frame clones and lacks some. The data contain more than 150,000 clones, about 90% of them singletons. The chain has TRBV28 and TRBJ2-3; the D is unclear. Sequenced here: peripheral blood, sampled 28 days after the second AZD1222 dose. The receptor was derived from an adult who received the AZD1222 COVID-19 vaccine. Here the CDR3 reads CASSLRSGTQYF. CDR3 in DNA: TGTGCCAGCAGCCTCAGATCTGGTACGCAGTATTTT.